The 5 T cell receptor beta chains below come from one sample, sequenced in a study of blood T cell repertoires in COVID-19. The protocol was immunoSEQ multiplex PCR, while the TCRdb copy is restricted to in-frame clones and leaves out a portion. The data show roughly 230,000 clones, about 83% seen once. Sequenced input: peripheral blood. These receptors came from a man between 40 and 49 years old with active or convalescent COVID-19.

The chain is built from TRBV3-1 (or the pseudogene TRBV3-2) and TRBJ1-2; TRBD1 matches 9 bases. The CDR3 runs 12 residues. Germline CDR1 is LGHDT and CDR2 is YNNKEL (reference sequence). V dropped 10 bases and J dropped 3; count of bases not matched to a gene: 3. For the CDR3, the DNA is TGTGCCACAACAGGGGGCGACTATGGCTACACCTTC. Protein product: CATTGGDYGYTF.

The gene calls are TRBV18 and TRBJ1-1; the match to TRBD1 covers 8 bases. The CDR3 is 14 amino acids. The J segment lost 2 bases and the V segment lost 6 bases, leaving 5 bases of the junction unmatched. Germline CDR1 and CDR2: KGHSH and LQKENI. The CDR3: CASSLDRGNTEAFF. The DNA for the CDR3 is TGTGCCAGCTCGTTAGACAGGGGAAACACTGAAGCTTTCTTT. Variable domain in full (rest from reference TRBV18 and TRBJ1-1): NAGVMQNPRHLVRRRGQEARLRCSPMKGHSHVYWYRQLPEEGLKFMVYLQKENIIDESGMPKERFSAEFPKEGPSILRIQQVVRGDSAAYFCASSLDRGNTEAFFGQGTRLTVV.

V usage is TRBV10-1 and J usage is TRBJ2-1, with TRBD2 as a possible D gene (6 bases). The V end lost 3 bases, the J end lost 4 bases, and 16 bases lay between the germline ends. CDR1 is WNHNN and CDR2 is SYGVQD in the germline V gene (reference sequence). CDR3 size: 16 residues. In nucleotides, the CDR3 is TGCGCCAGCAGTGATGCGGGGACCAGGGCTTACAATGAGCAGTTCTTC. Translation: CASSDAGTRAYNEQFF.

The chain's CDR3 is CASSLVRVTEQFF. CDR3 DNA sequence: TGTGCCAGCAGTTTAGTGCGGGTGACTGAGCAGTTCTTC. The rearrangement uses TRBV27 and TRBJ2-1; maybe TRBD2 (5 bases). The germline V gene encodes CDR1 MNHEY and CDR2 SMNVEV (reference sequence). V shed 2 bases and J shed 9 bases, with 11 bases lying between them. The CDR3 sequence is 13 residues long.

The V gene is TRBV2, the J gene TRBJ2-2; tentative D call: TRBD2 (5 bases). With 5 bases removed from V and 2 bases from J, the gap between germline ends came to 15 bases. This CDR3 is 16 amino acids long. The germline V gene has CDR1 SNHLY and CDR2 FYNNEI. The CDR3 nucleotides are TGTGCCAGCAGTCGTACTAGTTCAAGAAACACCGGGGAGCTGTTTTTT. Amino acids: CASSRTSSRNTGELFF.